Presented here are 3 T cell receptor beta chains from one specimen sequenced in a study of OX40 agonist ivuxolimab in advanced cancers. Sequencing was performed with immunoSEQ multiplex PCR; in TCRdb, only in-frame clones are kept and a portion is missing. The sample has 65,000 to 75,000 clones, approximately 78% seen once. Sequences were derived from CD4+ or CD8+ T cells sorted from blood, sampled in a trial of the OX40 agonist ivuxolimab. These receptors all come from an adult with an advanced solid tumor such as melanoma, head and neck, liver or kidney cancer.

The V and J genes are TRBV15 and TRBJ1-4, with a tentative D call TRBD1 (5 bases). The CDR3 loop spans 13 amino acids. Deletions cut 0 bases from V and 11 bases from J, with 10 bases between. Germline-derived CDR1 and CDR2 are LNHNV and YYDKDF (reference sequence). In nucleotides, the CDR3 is TGTGCCACCAGCAGAGATCGATGGGACAAACTGTTTTTT. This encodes CATSRDRWDKLFF.

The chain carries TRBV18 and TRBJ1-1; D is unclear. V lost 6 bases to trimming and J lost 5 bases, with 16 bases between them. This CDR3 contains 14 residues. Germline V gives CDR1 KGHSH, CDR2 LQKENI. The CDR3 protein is CASSEAARMTEAFF. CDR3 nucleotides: TGTGCCAGCTCGGAAGCGGCCCGGATGACTGAAGCTTTCTTT.

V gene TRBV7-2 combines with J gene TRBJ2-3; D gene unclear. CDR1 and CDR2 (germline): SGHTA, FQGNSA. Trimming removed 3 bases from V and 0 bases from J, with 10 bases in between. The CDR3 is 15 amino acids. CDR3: CASSFWTYSTDTQYF. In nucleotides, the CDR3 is TGTGCCAGCAGCTTTTGGACGTATAGCACAGATACGCAGTATTTT.